This T cell receptor (beta chain) was recorded in a study of T-cell reconstitution after alpha-beta-depleted transplantation in children. V lost 6 bases and J lost 0, with 8 bases in between. This CDR3 region has 14 residues. Germline V gene lookup returns CDR1 MNHNS and CDR2 SASEGT. In this sample, this clonotype turned up many times. A TCRbeta library incorporating unique molecular identifiers was prepared. In TCRdb, the PCR reads were re-called with MiXCR into one record per CDR3 protein. This table holds some 72,000 distinct CDR3 sequences, 7.3% found once. The receptor's source is a human donor who donated a stem cell graft to a child with acute lymphoblastic leukemia. The genes are TRBV6-1 and TRBJ2-2; D gene uncertain. The sequencing used PBMCs from the stem cell graft donor, collected from the stem cell graft. The CDR3 DNA sequence: TGTGCCAGCAGCCTCCGAGCGAACACCGGGGAGCTGTTTTTT. It translates to CASSLRANTGELFF.